One sample yielded the 11 T cell receptor beta chains listed below, sequenced in a study of shared clonotypes between healthy human individuals. Profiled with immunoSEQ multiplex PCR; TCRdb holds only in-frame clones, not every one. The sample consists of over a million clones, around 82% of them appearing once. The sequencing input was memory CD4+ T cells from PBMCs. Stated subset: CD45RA-negative fraction. Receptor source: a man between 18 and 29 years old in good health. Some clones in this sample may be carry-over from other donors' samples.

Here the CDR3 DNA reads TGTGCCAGCTCACCAACGGGACAGGGGACTACCACCGGGGAGCTGTTTTTT. It yields the protein CASSPTGQGTTTGELFF. The chain carries TRBV18 and TRBJ2-2, with 10 bases matching TRBD1. V gave up 2 bases and J gave up 4 bases; unmatched junction bases: 7. Per germline, CDR1 KGHSH and CDR2 LQKENI. This CDR3 is built from 17 residues. Full variable domain (rest looked up from reference TRBV18 and TRBJ2-2): NAGVMQNPRHLVRRRGQEARLRCSPMKGHSHVYWYRQLPEEGLKFMVYLQKENIIDESGMPKERFSAEFPKEGPSILRIQQVVRGDSAAYFCASSPTGQGTTTGELFFGEGSRLTVL.

This clone was detected only once. The chain joins TRBV5-1 to TRBJ2-2; 8 nucleotides match TRBD2. Trimming cost V 4 bases and J 0 bases; bases outside gene matches: 14. Germline CDR1 is SGHRS and CDR2 is YFSETQ. The CDR3 is made up of 19 amino acids. CDR3 coding DNA: TGCGCCAGCAGCGTACTAAATAGCGGGAAAGGTGCGAACACCGGGGAGCTGTTTTTT. Encoded protein: CASSVLNSGKGANTGELFF.

The J gene is TRBJ2-7, the V gene TRBV6-5, with TRBD1 identical over 12 bases. V was pared by 4 bases and J by 6 bases, with 4 bases of the junction left unmatched. The CDR3 contains 14 residues. Germline CDR1 reads MNHEY; CDR2 reads SVGAGI. As DNA, the CDR3 is TGTGCCAGCAGTTTGGGACAGGGGGCGCGCGAGCAGTACTTC. The encoded protein is CASSLGQGAREQYF.

The V gene is TRBV5-1, the J gene TRBJ2-1, with 11 bases fitting TRBD2. After removal of 4 bases from V and 10 bases from J, the junction contained 16 bases not matched to a gene. CDR3 length: 17 amino acids. Looked up from germline, CDR1 is SGHRS and CDR2 is YFSETQ. CDR3 DNA sequence: TGCGCCAGCAGCAGAGGGACTAGCGGTATCCTAGCTTCGGAGCAGTTCTTC. Its protein is CASSRGTSGILASEQFF.

The chain is built from TRBV28 and TRBJ2-1, with 11 bases matching TRBD2. Germline V gene lookup returns CDR1 MDHEN and CDR2 SYDVKM. This CDR3 has 17 amino acids. The V segment lost 9 bases and the J segment 7 bases; nucleotides outside the gene matches: 17. DNA of the CDR3: TGTGCCAGTACGACTACTAGCGGGAGAAGGGGGGGGAATGAGCAGTTCTTC. Protein: CASTTTSGRRGGNEQFF.

The chain has TRBV6-6 and TRBJ1-2; no firm D call. Deletions cut 5 bases from V and 6 bases from J, with 10 bases between. The CDR3 is 12 amino acids. Germline values: CDR1 MNHNY, CDR2 SVGAGI (reference sequence). The chain's CDR3 is CASSGLVDGYTF. CDR3 DNA sequence: TGTGCCAGCAGTGGCCTAGTGGATGGCTACACCTTC.

This clone turned up a few times. The gene calls are TRBV29-1 and TRBJ2-1, with D unresolved. The CDR3 spans 12 residues. With 3 bases removed from V and 5 bases from J, the gap between germline ends came to 8 bases. CDR1 is SQVTM and CDR2 is ANQGSEA in the germline V gene. The DNA of the CDR3 is TGCAGCGTTGAGGAGTCGCACAATGAGCAGTTCTTC. Translated: CSVEESHNEQFF.

The genes are TRBV7-9 and TRBJ2-3, with 7 bases aligning to TRBD2. The CDR3 consists of 14 residues. CDR1 SEHNR and CDR2 FQNEAQ come from the germline V gene (reference sequence). The V gene end was trimmed by 1 base and the J gene end by 10 bases; junction bases not matched to a gene: 8. CDR3 DNA sequence: TGTGCCAGCAGCTTAGTACTATCCCTAGCGGCGCAGTATTTT. Translated, it gives CASSLVLSLAAQYF. Complete variable domain (other parts from reference TRBV7-9 and TRBJ2-3): DTGVSQNPRHKITKRGQNVTFRCDPISEHNRLYWYRQTLGQGPEFLTYFQNEAQLEKSRLLSDRFSAERPKGSFSTLEIQRTEQGDSAMYLCASSLVLSLAAQYFGPGTRLTVL.

This sequence joins TRBV5-1 and TRBJ1-2, with D perhaps TRBD1 (5 bases). Germline V gene data show CDR1 as SGHRS and CDR2 as YFSETQ. The CDR3 has 15 residues. V was clipped by 0 bases and J by 2 bases, with 11 bases between them. CDR3 nucleotide sequence: TGCGCCAGCAGCTTGGTTCCCGGGACGAACTATGGCTACACCTTC. Translating gives CASSLVPGTNYGYTF.

This clone has only one observation. This chain uses TRBV10-3 with TRBJ2-1; 7 nucleotides line up with TRBD2. V trimming: 4 bases; J trimming: 5 bases; junction bases outside the gene matches: 8. In germline, CDR1 is ENHRY, CDR2 SYGVKD. CDR3 length equals 15 residues. Written as DNA, the CDR3 is TGTGCCATCAGTGGTGTATTGGGGGGGGACAATGAGCAGTTCTTC. This encodes CAISGVLGGDNEQFF.

The J gene is TRBJ2-3, the V gene TRBV19; 8 bases agree with TRBD1. This CDR3 region has 14 residues. Germline CDR1 is LNHDA and CDR2 is SQIVND (reference sequence). V trimming: 7 bases; J trimming: 1 base; junction bases outside the gene matches: 4. This CDR3 is CASTGGRGTDTQYF. The CDR3 region has the DNA TGTGCCAGTACAGGGGGCCGGGGCACAGATACGCAGTATTTT.